This T cell receptor beta chain was observed in a study of T cell changes during pregnancy in multiple sclerosis. CDR3 length: 15 residues. Trimming left V 1 base short and J 2 bases short, with 12 bases between. CDR1 and CDR2 from the germline V gene are MGHRA and YSYEKL. Sequenced by immunoSEQ multiplex PCR; TCRdb stores in-frame clones only, minus some. The sample lists about 29,000 clones, about 89% seen once, with more than 5% in the top ten. The sequence derives from a female donor with multiple sclerosis, enrolled in a pregnancy study. Specimen: CD8+ T cells from peripheral blood mononuclear cells, collected before pregnancy. The chain links TRBV4-1 to TRBJ2-7, with a possible D match to TRBD1 (6 bases). Here the CDR3 reads CASSQVPGTPYEQYF. The CDR3 DNA is TGCGCCAGCAGCCAAGTCCCGGGGACACCCTACGAGCAGTACTTC.